The entry below gives a single T cell receptor beta chain sequence along with its context. Its antigen is still unknown. The sample is drawn from a study of blood T cells in healthy people across ages. Alongside a J-beta primer mix, a sample-barcoded 5' primer served in a second PCR lasting 7 to 11 cycles. TCRdb used MiXCR to reprocess the 5' RACE reads, holding one entry per CDR3 protein. Found here are about 1.7 million distinct CDR3 sequences, approximately 28% of them singletons; the top ten hold over 7%. General observations from the study: Naive T cell percentage strongly correlated with TCR beta diversity.

This CDR3 is built from 17 residues. With 0 bases removed from V and 0 bases from J, the gap between germline ends came to 12 bases. Germline V gene data show CDR1 as LGHDT and CDR2 as YNNKEL (reference sequence). In terms of origin and age, donors were healthy Caucasian individuals from Russia aged about 6 to 90. Isolation yielded PBMCs, at least 7 million per sample, in every case. Total RNA amounts of at least 5 micrograms were extracted per sample. The chain joins TRBV3-1 to TRBJ1-3, with D unclear. Sequencing was performed on blood. The source is a woman in her 30s in good health. CDR3: CASSQEGQAFSGNTIYF. Here the CDR3 DNA reads TGTGCCAGCAGCCAAGAAGGGCAGGCATTCTCTGGAAACACCATATATTTT.